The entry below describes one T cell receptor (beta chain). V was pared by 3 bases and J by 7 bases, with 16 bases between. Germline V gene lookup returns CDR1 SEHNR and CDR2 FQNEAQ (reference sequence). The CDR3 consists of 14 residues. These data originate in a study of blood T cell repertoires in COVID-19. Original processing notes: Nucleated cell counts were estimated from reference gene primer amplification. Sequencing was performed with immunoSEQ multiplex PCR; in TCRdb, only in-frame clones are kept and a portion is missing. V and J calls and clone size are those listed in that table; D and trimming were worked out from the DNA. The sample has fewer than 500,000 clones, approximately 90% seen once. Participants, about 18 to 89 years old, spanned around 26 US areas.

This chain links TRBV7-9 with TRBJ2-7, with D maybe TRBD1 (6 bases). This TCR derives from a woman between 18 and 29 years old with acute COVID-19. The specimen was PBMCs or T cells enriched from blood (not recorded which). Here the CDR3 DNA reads TGTGCCAGCAGCTTGGGGACACTCCTCGGGGAGCAGTACTTC. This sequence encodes CASSLGTLLGEQYF.